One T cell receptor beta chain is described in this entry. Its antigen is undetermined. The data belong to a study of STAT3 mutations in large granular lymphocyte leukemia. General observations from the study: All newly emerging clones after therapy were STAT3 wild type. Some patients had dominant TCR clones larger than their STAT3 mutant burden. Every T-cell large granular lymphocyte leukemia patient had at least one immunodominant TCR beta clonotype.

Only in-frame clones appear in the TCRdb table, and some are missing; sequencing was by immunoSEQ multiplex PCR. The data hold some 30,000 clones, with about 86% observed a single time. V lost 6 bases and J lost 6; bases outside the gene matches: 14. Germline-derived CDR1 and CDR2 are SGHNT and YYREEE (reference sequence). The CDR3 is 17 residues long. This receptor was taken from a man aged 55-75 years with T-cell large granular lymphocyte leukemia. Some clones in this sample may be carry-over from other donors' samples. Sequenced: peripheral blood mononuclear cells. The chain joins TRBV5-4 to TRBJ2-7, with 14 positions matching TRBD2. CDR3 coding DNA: TGTGCCAGCACCTCCGGGACTAGCGGGAGAGCCCTCGGCGAGCAGTACTTC. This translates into CASTSGTSGRALGEQYF.